A single sample gave rise to the 2 T cell receptor beta chains below, sequenced in a study of T cells in Graves' hyperthyroidism and ophthalmopathy. It was RNA transcripts that yielded the amplified TCR beta CDR3 regions. Primed by the HTBI set, a first-round RT-PCR was run on the TCR CDR3. One entry per CDR3 protein results from TCRdb running MiXCR on the multiplex PCR reads. The table records about 480,000 distinct CDR3 sequences, roughly an eighth of them present only once. The specimen was blood. Source of these receptors: a woman aged 18-35 years with Graves' hyperthyroidism.

The V call is TRBV9, the J call TRBJ1-2; no clear D. The CDR3 has 17 amino acids. From germline, CDR1 is SGDLS and CDR2 YYNGEE. Between the trimmed V and J ends, which lost 4 bases and 2 bases, there was a span of 21 bases. The CDR3 DNA reads as TGTGCCAGCAGCCCCAAACTTGGAGCGGATAAAAACTATGGCTACACCTTC. Its translation is CASSPKLGADKNYGYTF.

This clonotype was found many times. The V call is TRBV6-6, the J call TRBJ2-7; D is unresolved. Germline V gene data show CDR1 as MNHNY and CDR2 as SVGAGI (reference sequence). The CDR3 loop spans 14 amino acids. V lost 0 bases and J lost 1, with 7 bases in between. The CDR3 DNA reads TGTGCCAGCAGTTACTCCCTTGGATCCTACGAGCAGTACGTC. Amino acids: CASSYSLGSYEQYV.